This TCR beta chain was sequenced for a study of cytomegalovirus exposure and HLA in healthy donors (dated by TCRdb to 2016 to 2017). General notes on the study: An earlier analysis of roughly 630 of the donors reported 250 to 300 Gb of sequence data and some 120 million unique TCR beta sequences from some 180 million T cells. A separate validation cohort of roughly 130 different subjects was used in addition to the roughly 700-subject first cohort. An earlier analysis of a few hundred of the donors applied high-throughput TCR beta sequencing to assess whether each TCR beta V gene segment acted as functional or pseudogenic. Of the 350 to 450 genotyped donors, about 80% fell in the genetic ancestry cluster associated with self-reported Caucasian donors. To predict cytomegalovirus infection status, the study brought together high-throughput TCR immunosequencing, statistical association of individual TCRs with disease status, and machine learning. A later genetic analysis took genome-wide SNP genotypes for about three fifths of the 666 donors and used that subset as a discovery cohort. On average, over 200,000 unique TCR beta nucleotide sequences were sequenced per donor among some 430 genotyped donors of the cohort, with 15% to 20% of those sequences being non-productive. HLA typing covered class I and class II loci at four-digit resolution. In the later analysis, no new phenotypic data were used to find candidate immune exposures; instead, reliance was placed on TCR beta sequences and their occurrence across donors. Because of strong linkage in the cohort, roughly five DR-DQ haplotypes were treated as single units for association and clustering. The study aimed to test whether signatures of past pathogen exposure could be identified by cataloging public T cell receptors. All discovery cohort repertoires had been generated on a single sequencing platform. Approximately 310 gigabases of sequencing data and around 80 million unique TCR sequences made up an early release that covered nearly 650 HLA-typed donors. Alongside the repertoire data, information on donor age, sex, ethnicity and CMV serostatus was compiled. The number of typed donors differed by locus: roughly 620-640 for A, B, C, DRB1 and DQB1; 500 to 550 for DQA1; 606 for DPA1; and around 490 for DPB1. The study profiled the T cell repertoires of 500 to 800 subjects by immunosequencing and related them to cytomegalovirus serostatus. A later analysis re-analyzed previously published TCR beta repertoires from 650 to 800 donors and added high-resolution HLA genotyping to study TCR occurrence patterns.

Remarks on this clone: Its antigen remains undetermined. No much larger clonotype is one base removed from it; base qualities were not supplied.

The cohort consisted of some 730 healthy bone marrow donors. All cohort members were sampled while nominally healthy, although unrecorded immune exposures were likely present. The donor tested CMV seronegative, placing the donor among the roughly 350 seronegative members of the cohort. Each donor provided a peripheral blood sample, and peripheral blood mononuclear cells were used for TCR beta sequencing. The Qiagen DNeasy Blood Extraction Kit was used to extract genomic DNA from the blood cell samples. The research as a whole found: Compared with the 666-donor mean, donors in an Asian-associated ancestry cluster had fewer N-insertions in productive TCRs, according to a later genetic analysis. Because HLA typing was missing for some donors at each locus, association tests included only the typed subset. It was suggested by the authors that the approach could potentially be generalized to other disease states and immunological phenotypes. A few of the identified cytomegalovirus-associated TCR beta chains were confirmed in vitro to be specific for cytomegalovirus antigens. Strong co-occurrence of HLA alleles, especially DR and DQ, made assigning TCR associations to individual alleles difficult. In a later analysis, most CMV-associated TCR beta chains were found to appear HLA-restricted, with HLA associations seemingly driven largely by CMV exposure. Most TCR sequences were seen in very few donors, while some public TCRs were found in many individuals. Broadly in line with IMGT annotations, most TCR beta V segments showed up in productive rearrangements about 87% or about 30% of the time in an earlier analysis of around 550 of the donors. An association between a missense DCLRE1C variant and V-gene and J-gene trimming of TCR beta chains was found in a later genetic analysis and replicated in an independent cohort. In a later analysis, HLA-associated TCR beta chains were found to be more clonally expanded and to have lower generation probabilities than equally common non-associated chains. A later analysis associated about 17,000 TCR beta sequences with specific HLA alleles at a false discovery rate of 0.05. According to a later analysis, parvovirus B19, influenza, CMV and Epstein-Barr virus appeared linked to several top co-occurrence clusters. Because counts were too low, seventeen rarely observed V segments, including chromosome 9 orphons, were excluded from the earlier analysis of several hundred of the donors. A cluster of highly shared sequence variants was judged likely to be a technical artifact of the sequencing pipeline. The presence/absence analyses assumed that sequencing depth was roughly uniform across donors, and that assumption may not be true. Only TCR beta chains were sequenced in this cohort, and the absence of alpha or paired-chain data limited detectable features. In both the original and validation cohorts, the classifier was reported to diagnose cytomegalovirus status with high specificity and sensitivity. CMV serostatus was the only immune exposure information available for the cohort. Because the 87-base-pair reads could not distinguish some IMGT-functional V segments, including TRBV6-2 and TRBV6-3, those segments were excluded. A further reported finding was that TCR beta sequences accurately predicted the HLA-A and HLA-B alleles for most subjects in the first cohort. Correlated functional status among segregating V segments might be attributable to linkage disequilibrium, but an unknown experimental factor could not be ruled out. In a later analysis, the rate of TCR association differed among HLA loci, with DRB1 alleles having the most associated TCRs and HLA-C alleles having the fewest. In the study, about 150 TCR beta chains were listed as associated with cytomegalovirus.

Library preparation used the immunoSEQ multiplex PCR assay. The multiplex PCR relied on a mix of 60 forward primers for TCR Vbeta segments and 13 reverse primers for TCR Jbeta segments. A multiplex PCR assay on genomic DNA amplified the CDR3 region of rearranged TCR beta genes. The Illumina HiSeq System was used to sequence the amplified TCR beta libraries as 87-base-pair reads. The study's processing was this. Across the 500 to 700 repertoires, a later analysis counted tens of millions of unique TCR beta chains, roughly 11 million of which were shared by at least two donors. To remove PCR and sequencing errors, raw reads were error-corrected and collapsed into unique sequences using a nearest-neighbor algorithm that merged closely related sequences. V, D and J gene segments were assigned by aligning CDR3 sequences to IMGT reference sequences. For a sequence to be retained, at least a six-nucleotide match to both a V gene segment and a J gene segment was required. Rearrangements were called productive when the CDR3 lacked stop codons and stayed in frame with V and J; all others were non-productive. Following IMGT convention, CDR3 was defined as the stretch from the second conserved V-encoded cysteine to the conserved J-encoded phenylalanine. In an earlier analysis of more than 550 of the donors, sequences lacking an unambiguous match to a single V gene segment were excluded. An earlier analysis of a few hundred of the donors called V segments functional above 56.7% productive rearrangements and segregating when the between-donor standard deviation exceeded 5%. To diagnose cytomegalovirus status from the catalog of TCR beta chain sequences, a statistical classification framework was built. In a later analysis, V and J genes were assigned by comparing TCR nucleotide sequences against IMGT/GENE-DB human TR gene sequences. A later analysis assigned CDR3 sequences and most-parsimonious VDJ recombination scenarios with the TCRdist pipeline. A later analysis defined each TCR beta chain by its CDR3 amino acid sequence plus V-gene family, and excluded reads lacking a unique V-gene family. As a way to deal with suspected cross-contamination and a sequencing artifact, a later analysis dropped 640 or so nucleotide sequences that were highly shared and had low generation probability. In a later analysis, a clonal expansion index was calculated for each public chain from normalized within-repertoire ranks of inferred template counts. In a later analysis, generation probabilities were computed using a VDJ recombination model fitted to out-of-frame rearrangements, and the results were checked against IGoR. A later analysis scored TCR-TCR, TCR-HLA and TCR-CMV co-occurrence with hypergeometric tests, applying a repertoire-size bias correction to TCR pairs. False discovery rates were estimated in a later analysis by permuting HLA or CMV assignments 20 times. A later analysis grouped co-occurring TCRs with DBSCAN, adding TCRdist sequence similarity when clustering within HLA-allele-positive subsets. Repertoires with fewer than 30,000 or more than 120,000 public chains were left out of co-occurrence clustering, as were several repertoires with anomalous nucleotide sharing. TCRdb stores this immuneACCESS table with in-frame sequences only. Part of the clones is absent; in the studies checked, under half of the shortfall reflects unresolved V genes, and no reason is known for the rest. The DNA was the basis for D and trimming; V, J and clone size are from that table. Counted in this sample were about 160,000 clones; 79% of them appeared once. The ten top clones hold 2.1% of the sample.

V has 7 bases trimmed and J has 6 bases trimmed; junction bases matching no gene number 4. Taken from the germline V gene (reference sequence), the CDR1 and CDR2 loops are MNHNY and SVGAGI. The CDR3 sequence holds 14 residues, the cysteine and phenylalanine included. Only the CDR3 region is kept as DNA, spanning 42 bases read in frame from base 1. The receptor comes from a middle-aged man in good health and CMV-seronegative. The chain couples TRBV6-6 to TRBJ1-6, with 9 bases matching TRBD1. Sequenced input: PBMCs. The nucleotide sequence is TGTGCCAGCAAGTGGGACAGGGTTAATTCACCCCTCCACTTT. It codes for CASKWDRVNSPLHF.